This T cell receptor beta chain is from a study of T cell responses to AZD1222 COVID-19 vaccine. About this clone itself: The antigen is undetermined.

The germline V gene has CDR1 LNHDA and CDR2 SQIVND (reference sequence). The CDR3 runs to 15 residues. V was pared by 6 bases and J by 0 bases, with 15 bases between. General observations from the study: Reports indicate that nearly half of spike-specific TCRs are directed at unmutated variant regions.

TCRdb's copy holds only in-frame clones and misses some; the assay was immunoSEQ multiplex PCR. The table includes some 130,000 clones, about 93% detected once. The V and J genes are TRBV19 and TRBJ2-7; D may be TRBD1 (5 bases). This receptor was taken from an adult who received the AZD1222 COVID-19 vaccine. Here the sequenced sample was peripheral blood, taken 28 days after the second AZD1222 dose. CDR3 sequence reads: CASRQNRQGSYEQYF. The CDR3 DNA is TGTGCCAGTAGACAGAACAGGCAAGGCTCCTACGAGCAGTACTTC.